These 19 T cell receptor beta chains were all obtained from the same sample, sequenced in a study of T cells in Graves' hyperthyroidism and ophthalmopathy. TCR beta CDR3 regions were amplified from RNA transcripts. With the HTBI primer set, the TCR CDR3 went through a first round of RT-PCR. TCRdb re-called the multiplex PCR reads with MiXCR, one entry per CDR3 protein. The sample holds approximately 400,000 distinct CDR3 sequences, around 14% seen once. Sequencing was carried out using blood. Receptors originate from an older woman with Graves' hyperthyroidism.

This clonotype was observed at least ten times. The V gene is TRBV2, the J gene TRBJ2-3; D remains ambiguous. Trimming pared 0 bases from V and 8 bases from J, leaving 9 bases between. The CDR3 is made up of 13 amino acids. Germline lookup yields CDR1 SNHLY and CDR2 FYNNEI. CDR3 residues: CASSEALPGTQYF. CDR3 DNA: TGTGCCAGCAGTGAAGCGCTCCCCGGTACGCAGTATTTT.

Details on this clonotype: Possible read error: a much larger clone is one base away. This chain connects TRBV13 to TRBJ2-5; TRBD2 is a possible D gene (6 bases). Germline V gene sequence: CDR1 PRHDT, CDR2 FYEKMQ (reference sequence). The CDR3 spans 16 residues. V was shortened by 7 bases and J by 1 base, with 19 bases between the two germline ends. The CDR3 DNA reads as TGTGCCAGCAACTTGGGACTCCCCGTTGGCCAAGAGACCCAGTACTTC. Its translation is CASNLGLPVGQETQYF. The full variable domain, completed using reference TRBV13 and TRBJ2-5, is AAGVIQSPRHLIKEKRETATLKCYPIPRHDTVYWYQQGPGQDPQFLISFYEKMQSDKGSIPDRFSAQQFSDYHSELNMSSLELGDSALYFCASNLGLPVGQETQYFGPGTRLLVL.

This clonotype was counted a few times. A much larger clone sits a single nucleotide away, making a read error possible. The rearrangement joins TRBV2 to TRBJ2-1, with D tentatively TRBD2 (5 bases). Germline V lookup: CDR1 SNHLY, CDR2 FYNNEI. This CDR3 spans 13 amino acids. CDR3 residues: CTSRGVWDNEQFF. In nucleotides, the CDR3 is TGTACCAGCCGGGGAGTTTGGGACAATGAGCAGTTCTTC.

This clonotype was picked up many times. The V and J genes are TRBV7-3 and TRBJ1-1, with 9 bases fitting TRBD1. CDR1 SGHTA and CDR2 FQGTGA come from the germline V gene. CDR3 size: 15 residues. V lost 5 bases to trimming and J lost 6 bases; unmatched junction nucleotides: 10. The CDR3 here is CASSPTTGGEAEAFF. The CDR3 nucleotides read TGTGCCAGCAGCCCGACTACAGGGGGCGAAGCTGAAGCTTTCTTT. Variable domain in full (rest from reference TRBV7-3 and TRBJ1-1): GAGVSQTPSNKVTEKGKYVELRCDPISGHTALYWYRQSLGQGPEFLIYFQGTGAADDSGLPNDRFFAVRPEGSVSTLKIQRTERGDSAVYLCASSPTTGGEAEAFFGQGTRLTVV.

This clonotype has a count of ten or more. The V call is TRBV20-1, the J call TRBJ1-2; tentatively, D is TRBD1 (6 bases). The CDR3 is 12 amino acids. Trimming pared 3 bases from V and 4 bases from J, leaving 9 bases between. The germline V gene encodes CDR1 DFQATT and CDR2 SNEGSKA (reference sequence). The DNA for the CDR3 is TGCAGTGCTAGTGGGGACACCTATGGCTACACCTTC. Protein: CSASGDTYGYTF.

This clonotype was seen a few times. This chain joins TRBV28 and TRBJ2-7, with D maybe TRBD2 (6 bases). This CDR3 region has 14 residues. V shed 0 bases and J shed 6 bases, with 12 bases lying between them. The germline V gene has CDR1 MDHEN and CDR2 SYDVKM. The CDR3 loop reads CASSLWTGVFEQYF. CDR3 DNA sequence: TGTGCCAGCAGTTTATGGACGGGAGTTTTCGAGCAGTACTTC. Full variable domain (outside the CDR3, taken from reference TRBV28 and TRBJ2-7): DVKVTQSSRYLVKRTGEKVFLECVQDMDHENMFWYRQDPGLGLRLIYFSYDVKMKEKGDIPEGYSVSREKKERFSLILESASTNQTSMYLCASSLWTGVFEQYFGPGTRLTVT.

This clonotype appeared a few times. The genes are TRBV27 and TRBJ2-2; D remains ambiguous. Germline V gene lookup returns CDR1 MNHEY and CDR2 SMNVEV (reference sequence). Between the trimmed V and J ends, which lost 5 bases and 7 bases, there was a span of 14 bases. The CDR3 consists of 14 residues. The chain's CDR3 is CASSNPSGSGELFF. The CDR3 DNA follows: TGTGCCAGCAGTAACCCGTCGGGCAGCGGGGAGCTGTTTTTT.

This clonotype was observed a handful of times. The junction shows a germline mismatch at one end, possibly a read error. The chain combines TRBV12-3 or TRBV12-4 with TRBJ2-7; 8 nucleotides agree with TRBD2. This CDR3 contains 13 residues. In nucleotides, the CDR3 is TGTACCAGCAGTTTAGCGGGGTCCTACGAGCAGTACTTC. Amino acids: CTSSLAGSYEQYF.

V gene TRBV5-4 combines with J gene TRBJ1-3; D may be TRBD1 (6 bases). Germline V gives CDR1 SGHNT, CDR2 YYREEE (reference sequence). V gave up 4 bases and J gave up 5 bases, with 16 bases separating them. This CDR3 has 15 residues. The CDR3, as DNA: TGTGCCAGCAGCAAGAGGACAGAGACACGAAACACCATATATTTT. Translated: CASSKRTETRNTIYF.

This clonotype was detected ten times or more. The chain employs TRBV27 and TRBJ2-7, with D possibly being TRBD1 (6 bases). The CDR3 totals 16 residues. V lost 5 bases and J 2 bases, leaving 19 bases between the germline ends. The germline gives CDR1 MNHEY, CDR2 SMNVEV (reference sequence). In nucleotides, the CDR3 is TGTGCCAGCAGTCCCCCCGGGACACGGTCCCCCTACGAGCAGTACTTC. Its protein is CASSPPGTRSPYEQYF.

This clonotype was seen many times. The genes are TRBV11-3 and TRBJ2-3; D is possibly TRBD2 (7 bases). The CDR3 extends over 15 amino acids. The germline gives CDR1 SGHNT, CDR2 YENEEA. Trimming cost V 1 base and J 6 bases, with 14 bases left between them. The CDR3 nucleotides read TGTGCCAGCAGCTTAGGTCTTGGGGGGGCGGATACGCAGTATTTT. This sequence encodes CASSLGLGGADTQYF. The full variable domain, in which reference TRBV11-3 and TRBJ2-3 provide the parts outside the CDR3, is EAGVVQSPRYKIIEKKQPVAFWCNPISGHNTLYWYLQNLGQGPELLIRYENEEAVDDSQLPKDRFSAERLKGVDSTLKIQPAELGDSAVYLCASSLGLGGADTQYFGPGTRLTVL.

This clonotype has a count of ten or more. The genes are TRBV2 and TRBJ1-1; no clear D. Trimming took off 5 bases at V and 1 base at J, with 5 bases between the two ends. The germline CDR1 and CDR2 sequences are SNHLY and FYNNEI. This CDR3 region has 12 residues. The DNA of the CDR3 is TGTGCCAGCAGTACACGGAACACTGAAGCTTTCTTT. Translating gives CASSTRNTEAFF.

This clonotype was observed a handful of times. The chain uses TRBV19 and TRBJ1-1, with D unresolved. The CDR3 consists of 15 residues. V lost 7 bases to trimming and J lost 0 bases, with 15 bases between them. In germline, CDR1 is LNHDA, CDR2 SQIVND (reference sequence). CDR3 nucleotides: TGTGCCAGTACCGCCGCGTGGTCCATGAACACTGAAGCTTTCTTT. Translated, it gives CASTAAWSMNTEAFF.

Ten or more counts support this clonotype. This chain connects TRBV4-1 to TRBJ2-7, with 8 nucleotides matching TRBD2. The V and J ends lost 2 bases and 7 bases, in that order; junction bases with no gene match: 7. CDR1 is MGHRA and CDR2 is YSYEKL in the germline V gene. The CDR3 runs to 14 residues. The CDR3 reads CASSQLTGGWEQYF. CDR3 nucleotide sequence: TGCGCCAGCAGCCAATTGACGGGAGGGTGGGAGCAGTACTTC.

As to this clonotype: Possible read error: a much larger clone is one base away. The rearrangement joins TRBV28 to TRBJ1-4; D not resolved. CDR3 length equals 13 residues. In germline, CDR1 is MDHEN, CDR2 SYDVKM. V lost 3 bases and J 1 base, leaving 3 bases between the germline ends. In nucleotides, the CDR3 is TGTGCCAGCAGTTTCCAAACTAATGAAAAACTGTTTTTT. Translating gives CASSFQTNEKLFF.

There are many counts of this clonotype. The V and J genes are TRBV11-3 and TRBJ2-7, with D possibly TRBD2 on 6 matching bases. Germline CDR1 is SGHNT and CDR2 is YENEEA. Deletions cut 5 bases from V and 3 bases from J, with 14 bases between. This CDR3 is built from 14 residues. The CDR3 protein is CASSTGTGNYEQYF. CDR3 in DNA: TGTGCCAGCAGCACTGGGACTGGTAACTACGAGCAGTACTTC.

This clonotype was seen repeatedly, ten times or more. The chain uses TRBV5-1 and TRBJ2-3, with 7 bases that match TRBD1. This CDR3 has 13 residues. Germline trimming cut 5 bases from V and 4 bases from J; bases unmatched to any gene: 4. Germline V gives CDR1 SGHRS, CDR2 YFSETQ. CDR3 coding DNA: TGCGCCAGCAGGGACACAGGGGCAGATACGCAGTATTTT. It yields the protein CASRDTGADTQYF.

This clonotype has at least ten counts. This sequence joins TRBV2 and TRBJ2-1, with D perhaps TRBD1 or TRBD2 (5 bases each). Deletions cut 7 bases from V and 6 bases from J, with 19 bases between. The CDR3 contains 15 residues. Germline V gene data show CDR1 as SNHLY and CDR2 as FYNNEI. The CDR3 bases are TGTGCCAGCATACCTCCCTGGTTGGGGGTCAATGAGCAGTTCTTC. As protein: CASIPPWLGVNEQFF.

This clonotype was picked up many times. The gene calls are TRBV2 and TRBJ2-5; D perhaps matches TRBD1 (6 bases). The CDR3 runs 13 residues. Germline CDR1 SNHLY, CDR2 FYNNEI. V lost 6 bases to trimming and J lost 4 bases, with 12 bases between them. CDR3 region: CASSPTGAETQYF. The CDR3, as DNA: TGTGCCAGCAGCCCGACAGGCGCAGAGACCCAGTACTTC.